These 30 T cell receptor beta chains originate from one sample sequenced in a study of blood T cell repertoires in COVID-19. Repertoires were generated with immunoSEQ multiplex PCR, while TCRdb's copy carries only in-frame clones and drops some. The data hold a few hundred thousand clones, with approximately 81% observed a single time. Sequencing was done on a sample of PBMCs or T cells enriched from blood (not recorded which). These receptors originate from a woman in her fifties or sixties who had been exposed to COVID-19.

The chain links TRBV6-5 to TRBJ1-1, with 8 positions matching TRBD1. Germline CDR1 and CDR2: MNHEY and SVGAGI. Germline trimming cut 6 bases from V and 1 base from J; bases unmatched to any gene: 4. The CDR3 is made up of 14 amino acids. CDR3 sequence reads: CASSLDRGNTEAFF. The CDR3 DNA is TGTGCCAGCAGCCTCGACAGGGGGAACACTGAAGCTTTCTTT.

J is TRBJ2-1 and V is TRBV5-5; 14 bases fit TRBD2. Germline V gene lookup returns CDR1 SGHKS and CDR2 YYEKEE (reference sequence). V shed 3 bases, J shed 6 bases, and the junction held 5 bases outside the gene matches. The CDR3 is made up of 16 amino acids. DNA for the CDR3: TGTGCCAGCAGCTCCACCGGGACTAGCGGGGGCAATGAGCAGTTCTTC. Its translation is CASSSTGTSGGNEQFF.

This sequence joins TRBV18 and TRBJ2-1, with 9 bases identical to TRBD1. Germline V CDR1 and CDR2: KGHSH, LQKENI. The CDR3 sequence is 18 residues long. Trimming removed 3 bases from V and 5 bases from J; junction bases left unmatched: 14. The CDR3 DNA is TGTGCCAGCTCACCTCTCGAGACCCGGGACAGGGCCAACAATGAGCAGTTCTTC. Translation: CASSPLETRDRANNEQFF.

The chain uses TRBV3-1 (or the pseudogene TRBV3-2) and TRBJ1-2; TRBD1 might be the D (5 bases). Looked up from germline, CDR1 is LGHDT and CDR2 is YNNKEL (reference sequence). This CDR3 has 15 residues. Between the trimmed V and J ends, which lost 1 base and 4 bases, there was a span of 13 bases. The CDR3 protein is CASSQAGIGLYGYTF. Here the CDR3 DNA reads TGTGCCAGCAGCCAAGCAGGGATCGGGCTCTATGGCTACACCTTC.

This CDR3 reads CASSSINQPQHF. The CDR3 nucleotides read TGTGCCAGCAGTTCCATCAATCAGCCCCAGCATTTT. The J gene is TRBJ1-5, the V gene TRBV6-6, with no clear D. The CDR3 covers 12 residues. Germline V gene data show CDR1 as MNHNY and CDR2 as SVGAGI (reference sequence). V was pared by 4 bases and J by 3 bases, with 4 bases between.

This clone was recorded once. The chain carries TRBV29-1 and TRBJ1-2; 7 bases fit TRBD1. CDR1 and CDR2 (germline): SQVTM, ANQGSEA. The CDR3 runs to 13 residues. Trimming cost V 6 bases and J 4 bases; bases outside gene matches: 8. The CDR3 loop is CSVPTGASYGYTF. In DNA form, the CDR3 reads TGCAGCGTCCCTACAGGGGCATCCTATGGCTACACCTTC.

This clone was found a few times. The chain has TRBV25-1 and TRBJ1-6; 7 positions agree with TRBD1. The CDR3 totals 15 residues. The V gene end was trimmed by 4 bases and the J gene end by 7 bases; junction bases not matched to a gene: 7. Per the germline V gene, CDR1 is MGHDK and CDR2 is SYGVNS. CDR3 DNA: TGTGCCAGCAGTGGGGTTGGGGACAGCAATTCACCCCTCCACTTT. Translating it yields CASSGVGDSNSPLHF.

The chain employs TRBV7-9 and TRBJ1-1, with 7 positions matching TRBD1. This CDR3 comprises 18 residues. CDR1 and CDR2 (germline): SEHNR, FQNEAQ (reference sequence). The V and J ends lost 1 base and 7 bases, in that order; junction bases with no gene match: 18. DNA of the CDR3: TGTGCCAGCAGCTTAGGACAGGGTTTCGGGGTGGATGATGATGAAGCTTTCTTT. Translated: CASSLGQGFGVDDDEAFF.

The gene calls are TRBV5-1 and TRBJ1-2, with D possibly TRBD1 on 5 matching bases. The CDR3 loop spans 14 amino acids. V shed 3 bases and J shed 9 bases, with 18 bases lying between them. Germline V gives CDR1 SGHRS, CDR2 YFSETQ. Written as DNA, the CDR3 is TGCGCCAGCAGCTGGGGCGGAACCGAAAGGAGCTACACCTTC. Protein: CASSWGGTERSYTF. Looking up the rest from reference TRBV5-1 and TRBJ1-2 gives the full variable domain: KAGVTQTPRYLIKTRGQQVTLSCSPISGHRSVSWYQQTPGQGLQFLFEYFSETQRNKGNFPGRFSGRQFSNSRSEMNVSTLELGDSALYLCASSWGGTERSYTFGSGTRLTVV.

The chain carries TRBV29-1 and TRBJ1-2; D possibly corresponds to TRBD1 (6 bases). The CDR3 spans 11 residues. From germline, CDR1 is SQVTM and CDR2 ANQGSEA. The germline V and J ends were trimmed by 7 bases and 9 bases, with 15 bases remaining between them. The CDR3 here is CSASLTGSYTF. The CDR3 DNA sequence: TGCAGCGCAAGCCTTACAGGGAGCTACACCTTC.

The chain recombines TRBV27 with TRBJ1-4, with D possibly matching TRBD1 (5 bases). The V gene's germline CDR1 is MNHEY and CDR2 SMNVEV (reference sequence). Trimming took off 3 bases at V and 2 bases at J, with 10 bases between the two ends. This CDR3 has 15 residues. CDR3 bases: TGTGCCAGCAGTTTGACCAGGGCGACTAATGAAAAACTGTTTTTT. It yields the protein CASSLTRATNEKLFF. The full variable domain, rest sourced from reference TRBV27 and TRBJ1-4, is EAQVTQNPRYLITVTGKKLTVTCSQNMNHEYMSWYRQDPGLGLRQIYYSMNVEVTDKGDVPEGYKVSRKEKRNFPLILESPSPNQTSLYFCASSLTRATNEKLFFGSGTQLSVL.

CDR3 region: CASSLVGGSGHYGYTF. The DNA for the CDR3 is TGTGCCAGCAGCTTAGTAGGAGGTTCGGGCCACTATGGCTACACCTTC. The rearrangement links TRBV13 to TRBJ1-2; no definite D call. This CDR3 comprises 16 residues. CDR1 is PRHDT, CDR2 FYEKMQ, per germline (reference sequence). V was cut by 1 base and J by 3 bases, with 15 bases left in between. The complete variable domain, with remaining parts taken from reference TRBV13 and TRBJ1-2, reads AAGVIQSPRHLIKEKRETATLKCYPIPRHDTVYWYQQGPGQDPQFLISFYEKMQSDKGSIPDRFSAQQFSDYHSELNMSSLELGDSALYFCASSLVGGSGHYGYTFGSGTRLTVV.

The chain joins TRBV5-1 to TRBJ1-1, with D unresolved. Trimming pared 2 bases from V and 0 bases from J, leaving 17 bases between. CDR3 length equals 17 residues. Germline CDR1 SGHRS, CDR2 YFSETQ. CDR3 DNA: TGCGCCAGCAGCTTTTTAGGCGGAAATCTCATGAACACTGAAGCTTTCTTT. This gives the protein CASSFLGGNLMNTEAFF. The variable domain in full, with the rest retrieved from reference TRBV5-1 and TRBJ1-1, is KAGVTQTPRYLIKTRGQQVTLSCSPISGHRSVSWYQQTPGQGLQFLFEYFSETQRNKGNFPGRFSGRQFSNSRSEMNVSTLELGDSALYLCASSFLGGNLMNTEAFFGQGTRLTVV.

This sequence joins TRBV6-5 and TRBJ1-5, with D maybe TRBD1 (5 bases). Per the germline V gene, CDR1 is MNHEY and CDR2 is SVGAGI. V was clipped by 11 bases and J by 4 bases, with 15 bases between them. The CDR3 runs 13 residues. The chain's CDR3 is CAGSGTLNQPQHF. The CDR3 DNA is TGTGCCGGCTCCGGGACTTTGAATCAGCCCCAGCATTTT.

The CDR3 reads CASSPGRAGGGYTF. DNA for the CDR3: TGTGCCAGCAGCCCCGGGAGGGCGGGAGGTGGCTACACCTTC. The chain employs TRBV7-8 and TRBJ1-2; D uncertain. Trimming removed 5 bases at V and 7 bases at J, with 17 bases between. This CDR3 contains 14 residues. Per the germline V gene, CDR1 is SGHVS and CDR2 is FQNEAQ.

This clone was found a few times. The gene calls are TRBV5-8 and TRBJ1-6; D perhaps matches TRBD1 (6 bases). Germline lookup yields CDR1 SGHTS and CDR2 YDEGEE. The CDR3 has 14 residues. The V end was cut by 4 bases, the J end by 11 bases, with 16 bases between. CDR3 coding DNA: TGTGCCAGCAGCGATTTCCGGACAGTTACACCCCTCCACTTT. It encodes CASSDFRTVTPLHF.

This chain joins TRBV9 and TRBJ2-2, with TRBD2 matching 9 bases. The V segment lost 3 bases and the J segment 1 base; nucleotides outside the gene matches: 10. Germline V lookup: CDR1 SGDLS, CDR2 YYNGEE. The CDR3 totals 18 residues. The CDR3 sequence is CASSAAFSGGLNTGELFF. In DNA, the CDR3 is TGTGCCAGCAGCGCCGCTTTTAGCGGGGGATTGAACACCGGGGAGCTGTTTTTT.

This CDR3 is CAISESRETQYF. For the CDR3, the DNA is TGTGCCATCAGTGAGTCTCGGGAGACCCAGTACTTC. The chain uses TRBV10-3 and TRBJ2-5; D is unresolved. The germline CDR1 and CDR2 sequences are ENHRY and SYGVKD. V was trimmed by 0 bases and J by 5 bases, leaving 4 bases between them. The CDR3 consists of 12 residues.

Here the CDR3 DNA reads TGTGCCAGCCTCCGGGACAGGCAAGAGACCCAGTACTTC. Amino acids: CASLRDRQETQYF. J is TRBJ2-5 and V is TRBV7-8; 8 bases are a match to TRBD1. Germline CDR1 SGHVS, CDR2 FQNEAQ. Trimming at V came to 8 bases and at J to 2 bases, leaving 4 bases not matched to a gene. This CDR3 is built from 13 residues.

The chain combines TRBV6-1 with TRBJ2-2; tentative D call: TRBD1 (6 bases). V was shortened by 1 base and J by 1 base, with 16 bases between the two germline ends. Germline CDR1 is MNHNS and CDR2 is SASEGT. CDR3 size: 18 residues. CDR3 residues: CASSEDPAGAQNTGELFF. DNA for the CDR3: TGTGCCAGCAGTGAAGACCCTGCAGGGGCGCAGAACACCGGGGAGCTGTTTTTT.

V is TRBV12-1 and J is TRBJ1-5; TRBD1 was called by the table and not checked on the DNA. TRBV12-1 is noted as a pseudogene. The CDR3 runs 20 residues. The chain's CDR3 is CASSFALRHPDPGHNQPQHF. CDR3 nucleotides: TGTGCCAGCAGCTTTGCATTAAGGCACCCGGATCCAGGCCACAATCAGCCCCAGCATTTT.

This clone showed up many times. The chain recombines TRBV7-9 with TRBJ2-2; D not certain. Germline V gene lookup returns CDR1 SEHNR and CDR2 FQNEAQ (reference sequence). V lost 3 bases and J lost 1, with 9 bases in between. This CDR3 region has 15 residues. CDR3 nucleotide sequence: TGTGCCAGCAGCTTCTCGGGTCTGAACACCGGGGAGCTGTTTTTT. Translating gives CASSFSGLNTGELFF.

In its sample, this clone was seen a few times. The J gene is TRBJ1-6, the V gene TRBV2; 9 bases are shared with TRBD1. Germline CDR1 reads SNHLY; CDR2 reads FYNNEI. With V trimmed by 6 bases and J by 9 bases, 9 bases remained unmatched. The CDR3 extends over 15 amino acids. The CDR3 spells CASSGTGTIRSPLHF. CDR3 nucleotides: TGTGCCAGCAGCGGGACAGGGACAATTCGTTCACCCCTCCACTTT.

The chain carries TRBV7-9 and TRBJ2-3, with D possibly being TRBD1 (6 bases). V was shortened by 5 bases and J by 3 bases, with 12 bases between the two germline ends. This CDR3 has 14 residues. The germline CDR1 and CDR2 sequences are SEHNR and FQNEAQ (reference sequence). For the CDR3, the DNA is TGTGCCAGCAGCCCCGGGACACATACAGATACGCAGTATTTT. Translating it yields CASSPGTHTDTQYF.

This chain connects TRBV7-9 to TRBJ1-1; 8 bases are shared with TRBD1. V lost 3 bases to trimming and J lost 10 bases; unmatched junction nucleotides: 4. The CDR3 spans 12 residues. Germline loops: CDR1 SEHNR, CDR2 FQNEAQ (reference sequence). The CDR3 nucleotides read TGTGCCAGCAGCTTGGCGACAGGGGTAGCTTTCTTT. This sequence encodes CASSLATGVAFF.

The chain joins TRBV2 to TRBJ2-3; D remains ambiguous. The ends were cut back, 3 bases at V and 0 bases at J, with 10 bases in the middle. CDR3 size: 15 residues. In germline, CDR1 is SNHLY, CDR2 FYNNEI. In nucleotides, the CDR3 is TGTGCCAGCAGTGAGGGCGTACCTAGCACAGATACGCAGTATTTT. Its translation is CASSEGVPSTDTQYF.

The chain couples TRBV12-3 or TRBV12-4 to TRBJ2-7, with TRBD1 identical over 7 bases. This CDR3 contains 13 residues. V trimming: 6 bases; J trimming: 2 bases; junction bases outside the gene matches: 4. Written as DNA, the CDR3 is TGTGCCAGCAGCCGGGACAGCCCCTACGAGCAGTACTTC. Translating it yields CASSRDSPYEQYF.

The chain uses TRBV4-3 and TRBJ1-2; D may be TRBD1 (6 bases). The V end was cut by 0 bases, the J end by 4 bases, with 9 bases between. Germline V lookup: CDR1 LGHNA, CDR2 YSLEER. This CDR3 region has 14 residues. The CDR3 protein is CASSQEQGSYGYTF. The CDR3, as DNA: TGCGCCAGCAGCCAAGAACAGGGCTCCTATGGCTACACCTTC.

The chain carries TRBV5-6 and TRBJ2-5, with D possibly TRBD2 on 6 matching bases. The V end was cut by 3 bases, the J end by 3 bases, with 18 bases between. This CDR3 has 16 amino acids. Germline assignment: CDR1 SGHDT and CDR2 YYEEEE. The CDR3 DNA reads TGTGCCAGCAGCTCCTCCGGGGGTCCTGGAGAAGAGACCCAGTACTTC. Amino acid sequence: CASSSSGGPGEETQYF.

The CDR3 region has the DNA TGTGCCAGCATAGGGGGGGGACCAAACTATGGCTACACCTTC. This sequence encodes CASIGGGPNYGYTF. The V gene is TRBV27, the J gene TRBJ1-2; possibly TRBD1 for D (6 bases). CDR3 length: 14 residues. V was pared by 7 bases and J by 2 bases, with 14 bases between. The germline CDR1 and CDR2 sequences are MNHEY and SMNVEV (reference sequence).